The 18 T cell receptor beta chains below were found in one sample sequenced in a study of T cells after yellow fever vaccination. Via MiXCR, TCRdb re-called the 5' RACE reads, giving one row per CDR3 protein. The sample has about 550,000 distinct CDR3 sequences, 19% seen once; the top ten hold more than 13%. Sequenced material: PBMCs, taken 15 days after the yellow fever booster vaccination. The receptor set was obtained from a young man who received the YFV17D yellow fever vaccine.

The chain links TRBV6-1 to TRBJ2-5; tentative D call: TRBD1 (5 bases). CDR3 length equals 12 residues. Between the trimmed V and J ends, which lost 1 base and 9 bases, there was a span of 9 bases. The germline V gene encodes CDR1 MNHNS and CDR2 SASEGT. CDR3 sequence reads: CASSEVEGAQYF. The CDR3 DNA reads TGTGCCAGCAGTGAAGTTGAAGGGGCCCAGTACTTC.

This clonotype was observed a few times. This chain links TRBV7-2 with TRBJ2-3; a possible D gene is TRBD2 (6 bases). This CDR3 comprises 17 residues. Per germline, CDR1 SGHTA and CDR2 FQGNSA. The V and J ends lost 3 bases and 4 bases respectively, with 20 bases between them. The CDR3 nucleotides read TGTGCCAGCAGCTTTTGGTCCTCTAGCGCAAGCGCAGATACGCAGTATTTT. Translated: CASSFWSSSASADTQYF.

V gene TRBV11-2 combines with J gene TRBJ2-3; a weak D match, TRBD2 (6 bases). The germline CDR1 and CDR2 sequences are SGHAT and FQNNGV. V lost 5 bases to trimming and J lost 4 bases, with 28 bases between them. This CDR3 region has 19 residues. The CDR3 is CASSRPSGLTDHRADTQYF. CDR3 sequence (DNA): TGTGCCAGCAGCCGACCCTCAGGACTAACGGACCATCGGGCAGATACGCAGTATTTT.

The chain joins TRBV4-2 to TRBJ2-7, with D perhaps matching TRBD2 (5 bases). In germline, CDR1 is LGHNA, CDR2 YNFKEQ. The CDR3 runs 15 residues. The ends were cut back, 4 bases at V and 2 bases at J, with 15 bases in the middle. The CDR3 loop reads CASSRESGLTYEQYF. The CDR3 region has the DNA TGTGCCAGCAGCCGCGAGTCGGGGTTAACCTACGAGCAGTACTTC.

The chain recombines TRBV6-6 with TRBJ1-2; the D is unclear. This CDR3 contains 12 residues. CDR1 is MNHNY, CDR2 SVGAGI, per germline (reference sequence). V lost 7 bases to trimming and J lost 2 bases, with 8 bases between them. The CDR3 region is CASKTLNYGYTF. As DNA, the CDR3 is TGTGCCAGCAAGACACTGAACTATGGCTACACCTTC.

In this sample, this clonotype turned up a few times. The chain has TRBV7-2 and TRBJ2-1; weak D call: TRBD2 (5 bases). V lost 2 bases and J 9 bases, leaving 14 bases between the germline ends. CDR1 is SGHTA, CDR2 FQGNSA, per germline. The CDR3 has 14 residues. As DNA, the CDR3 is TGTGCCAGCAGCTTACTGCCGGGATACGGTGAGCAGTTCTTC. Its protein is CASSLLPGYGEQFF.

The rearrangement links TRBV25-1 to TRBJ2-3, with TRBD2 as a possible D gene (6 bases). CDR1 and CDR2 (germline): MGHDK, SYGVNS. The CDR3 is made up of 16 amino acids. V gave up 2 bases and J gave up 1 base, with 13 bases separating them. The CDR3 region is CASSEHQAGRTDTQYF. Here the CDR3 DNA reads TGTGCCAGCAGTGAACACCAGGCGGGGCGCACAGATACGCAGTATTTT.

The chain has TRBV7-2 and TRBJ2-7; D might be TRBD1 or TRBD2, each matching 6 bases. The CDR3 consists of 13 residues. V gave up 2 bases and J gave up 7 bases, with 12 bases separating them. Looked up from germline, CDR1 is SGHTA and CDR2 is FQGNSA. This CDR3 reads CASSLYREDEQYF. CDR3 coding DNA: TGTGCCAGCAGCTTATACAGGGAGGATGAGCAGTACTTC.

The V and J genes are TRBV14 and TRBJ2-2; D call uncertain. The V and J ends lost 2 bases and 3 bases respectively, with 4 bases between them. Per germline, CDR1 SGHDN and CDR2 FVKESK. This CDR3 contains 13 residues. CDR3 nucleotide sequence: TGTGCCAGCAGCCAATTGTACACCGGGGAGCTGTTTTTT. Protein sequence: CASSQLYTGELFF.

This clonotype showed up just a few times. This chain uses TRBV20-1 with TRBJ2-5; 7 nucleotides match TRBD1. With V trimmed by 4 bases and J by 0 bases, 11 bases remained unmatched. Germline V CDR1 and CDR2: DFQATT, SNEGSKA (reference sequence). The CDR3 covers 16 residues. CDR3 loop: CSAIKGQQLYQETQYF. The CDR3 DNA sequence: TGCAGTGCTATCAAGGGACAGCAGCTCTACCAAGAGACCCAGTACTTC.

This clonotype came up a few times. The chain is built from TRBV18 and TRBJ1-1; D is unresolved. This CDR3 contains 14 residues. The V end was cut by 6 bases, the J end by 2 bases, with 13 bases between. CDR1 and CDR2 (germline): KGHSH, LQKENI. The CDR3 DNA is TGTGCCAGCTCGTCGGGCTCGGGAAACACTGAAGCTTTCTTT. It yields the protein CASSSGSGNTEAFF. Full variable domain (missing parts from reference TRBV18 and TRBJ1-1): NAGVMQNPRHLVRRRGQEARLRCSPMKGHSHVYWYRQLPEEGLKFMVYLQKENIIDESGMPKERFSAEFPKEGPSILRIQQVVRGDSAAYFCASSSGSGNTEAFFGQGTRLTVV.

This clonotype has only a few counts. The chain combines TRBV4-1 with TRBJ1-2, with 12 bases that match TRBD1. The CDR3 totals 17 residues. Looked up from germline, CDR1 is MGHRA and CDR2 is YSYEKL. V lost 4 bases to trimming and J lost 3 bases; unmatched junction nucleotides: 9. CDR3 protein: CASSPLGGTGGDYGYTF. The CDR3 nucleotides are TGCGCCAGCAGCCCTCTGGGAGGGACAGGGGGCGACTATGGCTACACCTTC.

There are many counts of this clonotype. J is TRBJ2-5 and V is TRBV7-6; the D gene is possibly TRBD2 (5 bases). Trimming took off 3 bases at V and 7 bases at J, with 12 bases between the two ends. CDR3 length: 13 amino acids. CDR1 is SGHVS, CDR2 FNYEAQ, per germline. CDR3 in amino acids: CASSLREKGTQYF. DNA of the CDR3: TGTGCCAGCAGCTTGAGGGAGAAAGGGACCCAGTACTTC.

This chain connects TRBV4-3 to TRBJ1-6; D is unclear. CDR1 is LGHNA, CDR2 YSLEER, per germline. The V gene lost 0 bases and the J gene lost 5 bases, with 17 bases spanning the gap. The CDR3 has 18 residues. The CDR3 loop reads CASSQDALRGLNNSPLHF. The DNA of the CDR3 is TGCGCCAGCAGCCAAGACGCTCTCCGGGGTTTGAATAATTCACCCCTCCACTTT.

This clonotype was found a few times. CDR3 residues: CSVQGHSYEQYF. DNA for the CDR3: TGCAGCGTACAAGGGCACTCCTACGAGCAGTACTTC. The chain couples TRBV29-1 to TRBJ2-7; D unclear. The germline V and J ends were trimmed by 6 bases and 0 bases, with 9 bases remaining between them. This CDR3 is 12 amino acids long. Germline lookup yields CDR1 SQVTM and CDR2 ANQGSEA.

This clonotype showed up just a few times. The rearrangement uses TRBV5-6 and TRBJ1-5, with D perhaps matching TRBD1 (5 bases). The V end was cut by 3 bases, the J end by 11 bases, with 18 bases between. The CDR3 covers 14 residues. Germline values: CDR1 SGHDT, CDR2 YYEEEE. The CDR3 spells CASSSGTEEWAQHF. CDR3 nucleotides: TGTGCCAGCAGCTCCGGGACGGAAGAATGGGCCCAGCATTTT.

The chain joins TRBV12-3 or TRBV12-4 to TRBJ1-1, with 7 positions matching TRBD1. The CDR3 contains 13 residues. J lost 8 bases, V lost 6 bases, and 9 bases had no gene match. The CDR3 coding sequence is TGTGCCAGCAGGACTGGGACAGCTTGGGAAGCTTTCTTT. Encoded protein: CASRTGTAWEAFF.

The chain links TRBV5-6 to TRBJ2-7; D may be TRBD1 (6 bases). Trimming shortened V by 3 bases and J by 1 base, and 20 bases separated the two germline ends. CDR3 length: 17 amino acids. The germline gives CDR1 SGHDT, CDR2 YYEEEE. The CDR3 DNA is TGTGCCAGCAGCTCCCTCACGACAGGAGATACTTCCTACGAGCAGTACTTC. Translation gives CASSSLTTGDTSYEQYF.